The 8 T cell receptor beta chains listed next were all sequenced from one sample in a study of blood T cells in healthy people across ages. The use of a sample-barcoded 5' primer and a J-beta primer mix characterized a second PCR of about 7 to 12 cycles. Via MiXCR, TCRdb re-called the 5' RACE reads, giving one row per CDR3 protein. The repertoire holds roughly 1,300,000 distinct CDR3 sequences, with approximately 59% as singletons. What was sequenced was blood. The receptor source for this set is a man between 18 and 29 years old in good health.

V is TRBV29-1 and J is TRBJ1-1; D call uncertain. This CDR3 has 12 amino acids. V gave up 5 bases and J gave up 7 bases, with 14 bases separating them. From germline, CDR1 is SQVTM and CDR2 ANQGSEA. The CDR3 sequence: CSVRVLMFEAFF. The CDR3, as DNA: TGCAGCGTTAGGGTCCTGATGTTTGAAGCTTTCTTT.

This clonotype was observed a few times. The chain combines TRBV15 with TRBJ2-4, with D unresolved. The CDR3 totals 16 residues. V lost 0 bases and J 0 bases, leaving 9 bases between the germline ends. Per the germline V gene, CDR1 is LNHNV and CDR2 is YYDKDF (reference sequence). The DNA of the CDR3 is TGTGCCACCAGCAGAGATTGGAACCTAGCCAAAAACATTCAGTACTTC. This sequence encodes CATSRDWNLAKNIQYF.

The chain joins TRBV6-2 or TRBV6-3 to TRBJ1-2; D is ambiguous. V lost 6 bases and J lost 2, with 10 bases in between. Germline CDR1 is MNHEY and CDR2 is SVGEGT. This CDR3 spans 13 amino acids. CDR3 DNA sequence: TGTGCCAGCAGCGAACTTCAGAACTATGGCTACACCTTC. Amino acid sequence: CASSELQNYGYTF.

The genes are TRBV20-1 and TRBJ2-7, with 9 positions matching TRBD1. Trimming removed 0 bases from V and 4 bases from J; junction bases left unmatched: 4. The CDR3 extends over 14 amino acids. Germline CDR1 and CDR2: DFQATT and SNEGSKA (reference sequence). CDR3 nucleotides: TGCAGTGCTAGAGACGGGACAGGGTTATACGAGCAGTACTTC. Translating gives CSARDGTGLYEQYF.

This chain links TRBV6-2 or TRBV6-3 with TRBJ2-7; 10 bases map to TRBD1. Looked up from germline, CDR1 is MNHEY and CDR2 is SVGEGT. V was clipped by 0 bases and J by 6 bases; unmatched bases: 5. The CDR3 sequence is 15 residues long. DNA for the CDR3: TGTGCCAGCAGTTACTCGATGAGGGACAGGGGCGAGCAGTACTTC. Protein: CASSYSMRDRGEQYF.

This clonotype has just a few counts. The CDR3, as DNA: TGTGCCAGCAGCGGGCGGCCCTCCGAAAAACTGTTTTTT. Protein: CASSGRPSEKLFF. This chain links TRBV9 with TRBJ1-4; D gene ambiguous. The CDR3 covers 13 residues. Trimming took 3 bases from V and 8 from J, leaving 11 bases between them. Germline CDR1 reads SGDLS; CDR2 reads YYNGEE.

This CDR3 is CASTYGEIQPQHF. The CDR3 DNA is TGTGCCAGCACCTACGGAGAAATACAGCCCCAGCATTTT. The V call is TRBV12-3 or TRBV12-4, the J call TRBJ1-5; D gene uncertain. This CDR3 region has 13 residues. V shed 7 bases and J shed 7 bases, with 14 bases lying between them.

This clonotype was picked up a small number of times. This sequence joins TRBV4-1 and TRBJ2-3; D is uncertain. CDR1 and CDR2 (germline): MGHRA, YSYEKL. V lost 2 bases, J lost 4 bases, and 16 bases lay in between. There are 16 residues in the CDR3. The CDR3 nucleotides read TGCGCCAGCAGCCAAATTCCACACCAGCCCCCAGATACGCAGTATTTT. Protein sequence: CASSQIPHQPPDTQYF.